These 29 T cell receptor beta chains were sequenced from one sample in a study of T cell repertoires in cytomegalovirus infection. TCRdb reanalysed the reads using MiXCR and keeps one entry per CDR3 protein. Among approximately 100,000 distinct CDR3 sequences listed, 42% were seen once. Their recognized antigens are unknown. This specimen consisted of CD8+ T cells from cultured PBMCs, obtained from culture after CMV antigen stimulation. These receptors were obtained from a human donor in good health (CMV status not recorded). Some clones in this sample may be carry-over from other donors' samples.

J is TRBJ2-1 and V is TRBV20-1; 7 bases are a match to TRBD2. Germline lookup yields CDR1 DFQATT and CDR2 SNEGSKA (reference sequence). The CDR3 has 15 residues. Germline trimming cut 3 bases from V and 4 bases from J; bases unmatched to any gene: 9. CDR3 residues: CSARGGGTPYNEQFF. The CDR3 DNA is TGCAGTGCTAGGGGGGGAGGGACTCCGTACAATGAGCAGTTCTTC.

The rearrangement links TRBV4-2 to TRBJ1-2; D unclear. Germline V CDR1 and CDR2: LGHNA, YNFKEQ. V lost 0 bases, J lost 2 bases, and 10 bases lay in between. The CDR3 contains 15 residues. CDR3 DNA: TGTGCCAGCAGCCAAGAGATGAGCGGAAACTATGGCTACACCTTC. Protein product: CASSQEMSGNYGYTF.

This chain uses TRBV27 with TRBJ2-7, with D perhaps being TRBD1 or TRBD2 (5 bases each). The CDR3 is made up of 14 amino acids. The germline V and J ends were trimmed by 2 bases and 3 bases, with 11 bases remaining between them. Germline values: CDR1 MNHEY, CDR2 SMNVEV (reference sequence). CDR3 region: CASSLVWGIYEQYF. CDR3 nucleotides: TGTGCCAGCAGTTTAGTGTGGGGGATCTACGAGCAGTACTTC.

This chain uses TRBV27 with TRBJ2-1; D call uncertain. Trimming cost V 5 bases and J 0 bases, with 14 bases left between them. This CDR3 contains 16 residues. CDR1 and CDR2 (germline): MNHEY, SMNVEV (reference sequence). The CDR3 DNA sequence: TGTGCCAGCAGTCCTCTTTCGGTGAGCTCCTACAATGAGCAGTTCTTC. Protein: CASSPLSVSSYNEQFF.

This clonotype was detected only once. The gene calls are TRBV19 and TRBJ2-6, with TRBD1 matching 7 bases. The CDR3 covers 17 residues. CDR1 is LNHDA and CDR2 is SQIVND in the germline V gene (reference sequence). V trimming: 3 bases; J trimming: 5 bases; junction bases outside the gene matches: 10. The CDR3 sequence: CASSMVPTGKRANVLTF. The DNA of the CDR3 is TGTGCCAGTAGTATGGTTCCGACAGGGAAAAGGGCCAACGTCCTGACTTTC.

The rearrangement links TRBV4-1 to TRBJ1-1; possible D gene TRBD1, 6 bases. CDR1 is MGHRA, CDR2 YSYEKL, per germline. This CDR3 is 14 amino acids long. V was shortened by 8 bases and J by 3 bases, with 16 bases between the two germline ends. As DNA, the CDR3 is TGCGCCAGCCTCCGGGGGCCGGGCGACACTGAAGCTTTCTTT. Its translation: CASLRGPGDTEAFF.

The chain recombines TRBV2 with TRBJ2-2; D is unresolved. Germline CDR1 and CDR2: SNHLY and FYNNEI. The CDR3 covers 10 residues. The V end was cut by 8 bases, the J end by 6 bases, with 4 bases between. The CDR3 DNA reads as TGTGCCAGCGCGGCCGGGGAGCTGTTTTTT. It yields the protein CASAAGELFF.

The table lists this clonotype with many counts. J is TRBJ2-4 and V is TRBV27; D remains ambiguous. Germline CDR1 and CDR2: MNHEY and SMNVEV (reference sequence). V lost 2 bases and J lost 0, with 11 bases in between. There are 16 residues in the CDR3. CDR3 amino acids: CASSLMPGLAKNIQYF. CDR3 sequence (DNA): TGTGCCAGCAGTTTAATGCCAGGTCTAGCCAAAAACATTCAGTACTTC.

The chain links TRBV12-3 or TRBV12-4 to TRBJ1-3, with a weak D call TRBD1 (6 bases). Trimming took off 7 bases at V and 4 bases at J, with 14 bases between the two ends. The CDR3 is 14 amino acids. The DNA of the CDR3 is TGTGCCAGCACCGCCGGGGGCGGCGGAAACACCATATATTTT. Its protein product is CASTAGGGGNTIYF.

This clonotype was counted a few times. The V gene is TRBV7-9, the J gene TRBJ2-1; D is possibly TRBD1 or TRBD2 (6 bases each). The CDR3 is 15 residues long. Trimming removed 5 bases from V and 7 bases from J, with 18 bases in between. From germline, CDR1 is SEHNR and CDR2 FQNEAQ (reference sequence). As DNA, the CDR3 is TGTGCCAGCAGCGACGGAGGGGGTGTATTAAATGAGCAGTTCTTC. Its translation is CASSDGGGVLNEQFF. Full variable domain (rest looked up from reference TRBV7-9 and TRBJ2-1): DTGVSQNPRHKITKRGQNVTFRCDPISEHNRLYWYRQTLGQGPEFLTYFQNEAQLEKSRLLSDRFSAERPKGSFSTLEIQRTEQGDSAMYLCASSDGGGVLNEQFFGPGTRLTVL.

This CDR3 is CASSLTENQPQHF. CDR3 nucleotide sequence: TGCGCCAGCAGCCTCACCGAGAATCAGCCCCAGCATTTT. The V and J genes are TRBV4-1 and TRBJ1-5, with no clear D. In germline, CDR1 is MGHRA, CDR2 YSYEKL. CDR3 length: 13 amino acids. V was shortened by 4 bases and J by 4 bases, with 8 bases between the two germline ends.

This clonotype came up a few times. In nucleotides, the CDR3 is TGTGCCAGCAGTTGGACAGGGGGTGGCAATCAGCCCCAGCATTTT. Protein: CASSWTGGGNQPQHF. The chain joins TRBV6-1 to TRBJ1-5; TRBD1 matches 10 bases. This CDR3 region has 15 residues. V lost 5 bases to trimming and J lost 2 bases; unmatched junction nucleotides: 3. CDR1 is MNHNS and CDR2 is SASEGT in the germline V gene.

V is TRBV28 and J is TRBJ2-1; D call uncertain. Germline CDR1 reads MDHEN; CDR2 reads SYDVKM. The germline V and J ends were trimmed by 4 bases and 0 bases, with 13 bases remaining between them. This CDR3 contains 16 residues. The CDR3 nucleotides are TGTGCCAGCAGTTGGGCCATCCTGAGCTCCTACAATGAGCAGTTCTTC. Protein: CASSWAILSSYNEQFF.

The chain is built from TRBV5-1 and TRBJ1-1; D not certain. V was trimmed by 0 bases and J by 0 bases, leaving 9 bases between them. Looked up from germline, CDR1 is SGHRS and CDR2 is YFSETQ. The length of the CDR3 is 15 residues. The CDR3 DNA follows: TGCGCCAGCAGCTTGGAAGAAGGACTGAACACTGAAGCTTTCTTT. The encoded protein is CASSLEEGLNTEAFF. Variable domain in full (rest from reference TRBV5-1 and TRBJ1-1): KAGVTQTPRYLIKTRGQQVTLSCSPISGHRSVSWYQQTPGQGLQFLFEYFSETQRNKGNFPGRFSGRQFSNSRSEMNVSTLELGDSALYLCASSLEEGLNTEAFFGQGTRLTVV.

This clonotype has a count of ten or more. The CDR3 region has the DNA TGTGCCAGCAGCTTAGAGGGGGGAGGGACTGAAGCTTTCTTT. As protein: CASSLEGGGTEAFF. V usage is TRBV13 and J usage is TRBJ1-1; D is perhaps TRBD1 (6 bases). There are 14 residues in the CDR3. Per germline, CDR1 PRHDT and CDR2 FYEKMQ (reference sequence). V lost 1 base, J lost 5 bases, and 11 bases lay in between.

For this clonotype: A much larger clone lies a single base off, so this may be a read error. This chain joins TRBV12-3 or TRBV12-4 and TRBJ2-1; 7 bases are a match to TRBD1. The CDR3 is 14 amino acids. The CDR3 sequence is CVSRETGTYNEQFF. The CDR3 nucleotides are TGTGTCAGCAGGGAGACAGGGACCTACAATGAGCAGTTCTTC.

This clonotype was found many times. The chain links TRBV7-2 to TRBJ2-1, with 9 positions matching TRBD2. CDR3 length equals 15 residues. J lost 2 bases, V lost 2 bases, and 1 base had no gene match. Germline V gene data show CDR1 as SGHTA and CDR2 as FQGNSA. CDR3 loop: CASSLLAGTYNEQFF. The DNA of the CDR3 is TGTGCCAGCAGCTTACTAGCGGGGACCTACAATGAGCAGTTCTTC.

This clonotype was seen only a few times. V gene TRBV7-8 combines with J gene TRBJ2-3; 9 bases fit TRBD1. This CDR3 region has 13 residues. With 1 base clipped from V and 11 bases from J, the junction kept 4 bases outside the gene matches. The germline V gene encodes CDR1 SGHVS and CDR2 FQNEAQ. CDR3 sequence: CASSLGTGDKQYF. CDR3 nucleotide sequence: TGTGCCAGCAGCTTAGGGACAGGGGACAAGCAGTATTTT.

The V gene is TRBV12-3 or TRBV12-4, the J gene TRBJ2-1, with 9 bases lining up with TRBD1. CDR3 length: 15 residues. With V trimmed by 6 bases and J by 5 bases, 8 bases remained unmatched. This CDR3 is CASSPGQGLNNEQFF. The CDR3 bases are TGTGCCAGCAGCCCCGGACAGGGGTTAAACAATGAGCAGTTCTTC.

The chain has TRBV4-1 and TRBJ2-5, with D perhaps TRBD1 or TRBD2 (5 bases each). The germline V and J ends were trimmed by 0 bases and 7 bases, with 12 bases remaining between them. Looked up from germline, CDR1 is MGHRA and CDR2 is YSYEKL. The CDR3 extends over 14 amino acids. The DNA for the CDR3 is TGCGCCAGCAGCCAAGAAACGGGACCGGGGACCCAGTACTTC. Translation: CASSQETGPGTQYF.

The genes are TRBV11-1 and TRBJ2-7, with unresolved D. V was cut by 4 bases and J by 3 bases, with 4 bases left in between. Germline values: CDR1 SGHAT, CDR2 FQDESV (reference sequence). This CDR3 has 11 amino acids. The CDR3 DNA reads TGTGCCAGCAGCTCCCTCTACGAGCAGTACTTC. Protein: CASSSLYEQYF.

The chain joins TRBV15 to TRBJ2-1; D is unresolved. CDR1 and CDR2 (germline): LNHNV, YYDKDF (reference sequence). V was clipped by 7 bases and J by 4 bases, with 11 bases between them. The CDR3 is 13 residues long. CDR3 coding DNA: TGTGCCACCAAATCACCCCCTTACAATGAGCAGTTCTTC. Protein sequence: CATKSPPYNEQFF.

This clonotype was observed many times. The V call is TRBV29-1, the J call TRBJ2-1; TRBD2 aligns across 10 bases. V trimming: 3 bases; J trimming: 0 bases; junction bases outside the gene matches: 8. CDR1 is SQVTM, CDR2 ANQGSEA, per germline. The CDR3 has 17 amino acids. CDR3 in amino acids: CSVEGLAGGSSYNEQFF. The CDR3 DNA reads as TGCAGCGTTGAGGGATTAGCGGGGGGAAGCTCCTACAATGAGCAGTTCTTC.

This clonotype turned up a few times. V usage is TRBV7-2 and J usage is TRBJ1-4; D remains ambiguous. The germline V gene encodes CDR1 SGHTA and CDR2 FQGNSA. CDR3 length: 15 residues. V was clipped by 5 bases and J by 5 bases, with 15 bases between them. The CDR3 loop is CASSDGREFNEKLFF. CDR3 nucleotides: TGTGCCAGCAGCGACGGCCGGGAGTTCAATGAAAAACTGTTTTTT.

This clonotype was observed a handful of times. The chain joins TRBV7-6 to TRBJ2-3, with 13 positions matching TRBD2. V lost 5 bases to trimming and J lost 0 bases; unmatched junction nucleotides: 11. This CDR3 region has 19 residues. In germline, CDR1 is SGHVS, CDR2 FNYEAQ. CDR3 DNA sequence: TGTGCCAGCAGCACGGGACTAGCGGGGTATCCGCCTAGCACAGATACGCAGTATTTT. Residues: CASSTGLAGYPPSTDTQYF.

This clonotype was detected ten times or more. This chain uses TRBV7-8 with TRBJ2-5, with 13 bases identical to TRBD2. The CDR3 spans 16 residues. The V gene end was trimmed by 3 bases and the J gene end by 1 base; junction bases not matched to a gene: 2. Germline V CDR1 and CDR2: SGHVS, FQNEAQ. Here the CDR3 DNA reads TGTGCCAGCAGCTTGCGACTAGCGGGGGGCCAAGAGACCCAGTACTTC. Translating gives CASSLRLAGGQETQYF.

This sequence joins TRBV19 and TRBJ1-2, with 9 nucleotides matching TRBD1. Germline assignment: CDR1 LNHDA and CDR2 SQIVND (reference sequence). CDR3 size: 13 residues. V shed 9 bases, J shed 6 bases, and the junction held 8 bases outside the gene matches. CDR3 nucleotides: TGTGCCAGCTATACAGGGGGCGCCCATGGCTACACCTTC. Its protein is CASYTGGAHGYTF.

The chain carries TRBV19 and TRBJ1-2; D call uncertain. Per germline, CDR1 LNHDA and CDR2 SQIVND (reference sequence). There are 15 residues in the CDR3. The V end lost 8 bases, the J end lost 4 bases, and 20 bases lay between the germline ends. CDR3 residues: CASLGYTRLGYGYTF. The DNA for the CDR3 is TGTGCCAGTTTGGGTTATACCCGGCTGGGCTATGGCTACACCTTC.

This clonotype turned up a few times. The rearrangement uses TRBV7-2 and TRBJ2-2; 7 nucleotides line up with TRBD1. Germline lookup yields CDR1 SGHTA and CDR2 FQGNSA. With V trimmed by 5 bases and J by 6 bases, 6 bases remained unmatched. The CDR3 covers 14 residues. Here the CDR3 reads CASSPLGGAGELFF. CDR3 nucleotide sequence: TGTGCCAGCAGCCCCCTAGGGGGCGCCGGGGAGCTGTTTTTT.